The T cell receptor beta chain described here comes from a study of breast tumors, draining lymph nodes, adjacent tissues. Study-level findings and limits: Data fit most tumor T cells coming from lymph node, expanding in tumor. That most tumor T cells come from lymph nodes remained unproven. Luminal-like breast cancer showed significantly higher tumor–nontumor repertoire similarity than basal-like.

This CDR3 comprises 12 residues. CDR1 and CDR2 from the germline V gene are LNHDA and SQIVND (reference sequence). Between the trimmed V and J ends, which lost 4 bases and 6 bases, there was a span of 8 bases. TCRdb reanalysed the multiplex PCR reads using MiXCR and keeps one entry per CDR3 protein. This sample has about 180,000 distinct CDR3 sequences, with approximately 30% found just once. This clonotype was found many times. What it recognizes is unknown. Axillary draining lymph nodes of breast cancer patients supplied the node samples. The source material was axillary lymph node tissue. The V gene is TRBV19, the J gene TRBJ2-3; tentatively, D is TRBD1 or TRBD2 (5 bases each). The clonotype was recovered from a female donor with breast cancer. Some clones in this sample may be carry-over from other donors' samples. CDR3 amino acids: CASSKEGDTQYF. CDR3 coding DNA: TGTGCCAGTAGTAAAGAGGGGGATACGCAGTATTTT.